The entry that follows covers one T cell receptor (beta chain) sequence. Residents of 20 to 25 US areas, aged about 18 to 95 years, made up the participants. Original handling: From reference gene primer amplification, estimates of nucleated cell counts were derived. Sequencing used immunoSEQ multiplex PCR; TCRdb keeps in-frame clones, though not all of them. Clone size and V and J calls were adopted from that table, with D and trimming inferred from the DNA. The profile shows about 440,000 clones, nearly 90% of them singletons. Per the germline V gene, CDR1 is SGHRS and CDR2 is YFSETQ. The V segment lost 7 bases and the J segment 4 bases; nucleotides outside the gene matches: 4. The CDR3 contains 13 residues. This specimen comes from a study of blood T cell repertoires in COVID-19. For the study at large: T cells, B-cell-depleted T cells, or PBMCs provided the cDNA or gDNA that served as material.

The sequence derives from a woman between 18 and 30 years old with acute COVID-19. The chain links TRBV5-1 to TRBJ2-2, with TRBD1 matching 7 bases. The sample taken for sequencing was PBMCs or T cells enriched from blood (not recorded which). This CDR3 is CASSGQVTGELFF. CDR3 in DNA: TGCGCCAGCTCAGGACAGGTCACCGGGGAGCTGTTTTTT.